These 10 T cell receptor beta chains share one sample of origin, sequenced in a study of blood T cell repertoires in COVID-19. Repertoires were generated with immunoSEQ multiplex PCR, while TCRdb's copy carries only in-frame clones and drops some. The sample lists roughly 30,000 clones, around nine tenths occurring once. The source material was peripheral blood. Source of these receptors: a human donor in a cohort sampled during active COVID-19.

This chain uses TRBV14 with TRBJ1-1; D is unresolved. CDR3 length equals 15 residues. Germline V CDR1 and CDR2: SGHDN, FVKESK. V shed 0 bases and J shed 0 bases, with 8 bases lying between them. Written as DNA, the CDR3 is TGTGCCAGCAGCCAAGATAAGGGAGTGAACACTGAAGCTTTCTTT. Translating it yields CASSQDKGVNTEAFF.

The rearrangement uses TRBV5-1 and TRBJ2-1; TRBD2 agrees at 11 bases. Germline CDR1 SGHRS, CDR2 YFSETQ. CDR3 length equals 16 residues. The trim removed 2 bases at V and 0 bases at J, leaving 1 base unmatched. CDR3 amino acids: CASSLLAGDSYNEQFF. The CDR3 DNA reads TGCGCCAGCAGCTTACTAGCGGGAGACTCCTACAATGAGCAGTTCTTC.

The V call is TRBV7-9, the J call TRBJ2-5, with TRBD1 matching 7 bases. This CDR3 has 15 residues. CDR1 is SEHNR and CDR2 is FQNEAQ in the germline V gene (reference sequence). The V gene end was trimmed by 1 base and the J gene end by 0 bases; junction bases not matched to a gene: 2. Written as DNA, the CDR3 is TGTGCCAGCAGCTTAGGACAGGGCAACCAAGAGACCCAGTACTTC. The encoded protein is CASSLGQGNQETQYF. The variable domain in full, with the rest retrieved from reference TRBV7-9 and TRBJ2-5, is DTGVSQNPRHKITKRGQNVTFRCDPISEHNRLYWYRQTLGQGPEFLTYFQNEAQLEKSRLLSDRFSAERPKGSFSTLEIQRTEQGDSAMYLCASSLGQGNQETQYFGPGTRLLVL.

The V gene is TRBV11-2, the J gene TRBJ2-5; D perhaps matches TRBD2 (7 bases). The V end lost 6 bases, the J end lost 5 bases, and 16 bases lay between the germline ends. The CDR3 is 14 residues long. Looked up from germline, CDR1 is SGHAT and CDR2 is FQNNGV. The CDR3 reads CASSEGGRAETQYF. Here the CDR3 DNA reads TGTGCCAGCAGTGAGGGGGGGCGGGCGGAGACCCAGTACTTC.

V is TRBV7-8 and J is TRBJ1-3; TRBD1 matches at 8 bases. The CDR3 loop spans 16 amino acids. With V trimmed by 3 bases and J by 3 bases, 7 bases remained unmatched. The germline V gene has CDR1 SGHVS and CDR2 FQNEAQ. DNA of the CDR3: TGTGCCAGCAGCTTGGGGCAGGGGGCGCTTGGAAACACCATATATTTT. It specifies CASSLGQGALGNTIYF.

The chain has TRBV3-1 (or the pseudogene TRBV3-2) and TRBJ1-4; possibly TRBD1 for D (5 bases). The V gene's germline CDR1 is LGHDT and CDR2 YNNKEL (reference sequence). The length of the CDR3 is 15 residues. V lost 1 base and J 3 bases, leaving 9 bases between the germline ends. This chain's CDR3 is CASSQVRGSNEKLFF. Here the CDR3 DNA reads TGTGCCAGCAGCCAAGTTCGGGGGTCTAATGAAAAACTGTTTTTT.

The chain uses TRBV18 and TRBJ1-1, with D unclear. The CDR3 extends over 15 amino acids. Trimming left V 2 bases short and J 3 bases short, with 13 bases between. Germline-derived CDR1 and CDR2 are KGHSH and LQKENI. CDR3 DNA: TGTGCCAGCTCACCAACACACTCCGGGGACACTGAAGCTTTCTTT. This codes for CASSPTHSGDTEAFF. The whole variable domain, remainder taken from reference TRBV18 and TRBJ1-1, is NAGVMQNPRHLVRRRGQEARLRCSPMKGHSHVYWYRQLPEEGLKFMVYLQKENIIDESGMPKERFSAEFPKEGPSILRIQQVVRGDSAAYFCASSPTHSGDTEAFFGQGTRLTVV.

CDR3 in DNA: TGTGCCAGCAGCCAGGAGAACATTAACTATGGCTACACCTTC. This translates into CASSQENINYGYTF. The V and J genes are TRBV4-2 and TRBJ1-2, with D uncertain. Germline CDR1 is LGHNA and CDR2 is YNFKEQ. V was cut by 3 bases and J by 1 base, with 9 bases left in between. The CDR3 contains 14 residues.

The chain combines TRBV9 with TRBJ2-2, with D perhaps TRBD1 (6 bases). Deletions cut 3 bases from V and 2 bases from J, with 17 bases between. Germline CDR1 reads SGDLS; CDR2 reads YYNGEE. The length of the CDR3 is 17 residues. CDR3 amino acids: CASSERPPGANTGELFF. For the CDR3, the DNA is TGTGCCAGCAGCGAGAGACCGCCAGGGGCCAACACCGGGGAGCTGTTTTTT. The full variable domain, completed using reference TRBV9 and TRBJ2-2, is DSGVTQTPKHLITATGQRVTLRCSPRSGDLSVYWYQQSLDQGLQFLIQYYNGEERAKGNILERFSAQQFPDLHSELNLSSLELGDSALYFCASSERPPGANTGELFFGEGSRLTVL.

The CDR3 region is CASSLEAGAFEQYF. Written as DNA, the CDR3 is TGTGCCAGCAGCTTGGAAGCGGGAGCCTTCGAGCAGTACTTC. The J gene is TRBJ2-7, the V gene TRBV5-4; the match to TRBD2 covers 8 bases. J was trimmed by 6 bases and V by 0 bases; bases with no gene match: 5. CDR1 and CDR2 from the germline V gene are SGHNT and YYREEE (reference sequence). This CDR3 is built from 14 residues.